This T cell receptor beta chain was obtained from a study of shared clonotypes between healthy human individuals. Study in general: Per-donor plates numbered three CD4 naive, three CD4 memory, two CD8 naive and one CD8 memory.

Trimming stripped 4 bases from V and 5 bases from J, with 18 bases between. From germline, CDR1 is MNHGY and CDR2 SVAAGI. CDR3 length equals 17 residues. Assay used: immunoSEQ multiplex PCR; TCRdb lists only in-frame clones, some missing. This sample carries a few hundred thousand clones, about nine tenths of them seen once, and the ten largest clones take roughly 17%. Specimen: memory CD8+ T cells sorted from blood. The subset denotes: CD45RO+ cells pooled with CCR7-negative TemRA cells. This sequence originates from a man between 18 and 29 years old in good health. The V call is TRBV6-9, the J call TRBJ2-6, with D unresolved. CDR3 sequence (DNA): TGTGCCAGCAGTTCTTTTATACGACAAAGTCGGGCCAACGTCCTGACTTTC. Its translation is CASSSFIRQSRANVLTF.